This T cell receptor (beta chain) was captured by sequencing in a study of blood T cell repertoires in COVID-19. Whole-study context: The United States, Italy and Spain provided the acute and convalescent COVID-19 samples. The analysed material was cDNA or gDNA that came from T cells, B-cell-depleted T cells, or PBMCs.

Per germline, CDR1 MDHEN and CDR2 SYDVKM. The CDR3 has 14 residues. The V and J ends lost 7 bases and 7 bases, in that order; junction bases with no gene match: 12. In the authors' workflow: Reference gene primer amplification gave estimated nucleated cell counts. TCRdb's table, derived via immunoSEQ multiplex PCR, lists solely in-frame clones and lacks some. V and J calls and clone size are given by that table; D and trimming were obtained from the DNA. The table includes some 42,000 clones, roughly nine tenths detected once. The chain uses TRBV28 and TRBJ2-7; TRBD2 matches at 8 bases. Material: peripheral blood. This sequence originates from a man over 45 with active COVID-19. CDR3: CASKRSGSPGEQYF. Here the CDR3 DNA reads TGTGCCAGCAAAAGGAGCGGGAGCCCGGGGGAGCAGTACTTC.